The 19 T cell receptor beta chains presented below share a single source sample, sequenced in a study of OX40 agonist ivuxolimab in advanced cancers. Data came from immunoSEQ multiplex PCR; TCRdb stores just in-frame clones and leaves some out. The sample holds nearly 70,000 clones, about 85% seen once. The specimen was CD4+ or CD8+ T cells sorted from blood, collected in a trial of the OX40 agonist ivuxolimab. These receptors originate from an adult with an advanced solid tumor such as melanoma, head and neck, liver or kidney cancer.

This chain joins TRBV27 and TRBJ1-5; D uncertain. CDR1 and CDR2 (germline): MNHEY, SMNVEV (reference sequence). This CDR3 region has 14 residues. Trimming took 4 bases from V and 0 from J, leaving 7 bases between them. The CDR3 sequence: CASSSLGSNQPQHF. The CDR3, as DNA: TGTGCCAGCAGTTCCCTCGGTAGCAATCAGCCCCAGCATTTT.

In DNA form, the CDR3 reads TGTGCCAGCAGTCACCGGGACAGGGTACGAGAGACCCAGTACTTC. As protein: CASSHRDRVRETQYF. This chain joins TRBV6-5 and TRBJ2-5; 9 bases line up with TRBD1. Germline assignment: CDR1 MNHEY and CDR2 SVGAGI. This CDR3 has 15 residues. The ends lost 5 bases at V and 4 bases at J; junction bases unmatched: 8.

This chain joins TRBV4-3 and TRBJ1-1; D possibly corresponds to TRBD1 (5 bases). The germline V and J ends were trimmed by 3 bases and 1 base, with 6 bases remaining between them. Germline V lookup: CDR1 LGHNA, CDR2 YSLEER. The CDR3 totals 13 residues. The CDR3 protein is CASSQTENTEAFF. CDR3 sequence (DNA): TGCGCCAGCAGCCAGACAGAGAACACTGAAGCTTTCTTT.

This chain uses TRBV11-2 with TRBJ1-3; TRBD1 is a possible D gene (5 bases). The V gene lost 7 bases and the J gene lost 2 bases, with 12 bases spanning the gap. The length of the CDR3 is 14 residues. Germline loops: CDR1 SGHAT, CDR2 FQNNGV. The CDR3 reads CASNSRGAGNTIYF. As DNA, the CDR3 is TGTGCCAGCAACTCCCGGGGCGCTGGAAACACCATATATTTT. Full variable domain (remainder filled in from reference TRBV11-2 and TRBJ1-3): EAGVAQSPRYKIIEKRQSVAFWCNPISGHATLYWYQQILGQGPKLLIQFQNNGVVDDSQLPKDRFSAERLKGVDSTLKIQPAKLEDSAVYLCASNSRGAGNTIYFGEGSWLTVV.

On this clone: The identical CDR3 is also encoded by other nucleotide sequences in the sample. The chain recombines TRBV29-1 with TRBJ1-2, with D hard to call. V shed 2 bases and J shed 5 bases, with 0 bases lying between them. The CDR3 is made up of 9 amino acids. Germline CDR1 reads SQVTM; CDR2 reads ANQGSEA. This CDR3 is CSVEYGYTF. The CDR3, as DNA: TGCAGCGTTGAATATGGCTACACCTTC.

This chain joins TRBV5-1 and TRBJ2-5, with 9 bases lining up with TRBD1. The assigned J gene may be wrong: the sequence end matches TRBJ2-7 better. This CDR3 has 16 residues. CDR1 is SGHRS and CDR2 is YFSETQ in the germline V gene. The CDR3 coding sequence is TGCGCCAGCAGCGTATCCCTAGGGACAGGGATCTACGAGCAGTACTTC. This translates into CASSVSLGTGIYEQYF.

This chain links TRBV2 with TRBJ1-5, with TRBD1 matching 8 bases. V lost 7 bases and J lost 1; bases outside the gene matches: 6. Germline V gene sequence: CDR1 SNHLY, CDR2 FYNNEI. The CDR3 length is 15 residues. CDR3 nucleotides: TGTGCCAGCAAGCCACAGGGGGGGAGCAATCAGCCCCAGCATTTT. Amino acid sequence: CASKPQGGSNQPQHF.

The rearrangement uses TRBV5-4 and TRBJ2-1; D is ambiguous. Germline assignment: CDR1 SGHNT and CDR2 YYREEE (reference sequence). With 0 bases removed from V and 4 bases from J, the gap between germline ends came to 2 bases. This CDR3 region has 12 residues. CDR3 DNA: TGTGCCAGCAGCTTGGAATACAATGAGCAGTTCTTC. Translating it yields CASSLEYNEQFF.

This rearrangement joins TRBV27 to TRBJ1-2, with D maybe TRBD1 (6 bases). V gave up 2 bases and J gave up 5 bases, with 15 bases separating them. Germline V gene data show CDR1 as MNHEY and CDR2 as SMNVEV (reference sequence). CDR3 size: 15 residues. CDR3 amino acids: CASSLGQGNYYGYTF. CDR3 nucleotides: TGTGCCAGCAGTTTAGGGCAGGGGAACTATTATGGCTACACCTTC.

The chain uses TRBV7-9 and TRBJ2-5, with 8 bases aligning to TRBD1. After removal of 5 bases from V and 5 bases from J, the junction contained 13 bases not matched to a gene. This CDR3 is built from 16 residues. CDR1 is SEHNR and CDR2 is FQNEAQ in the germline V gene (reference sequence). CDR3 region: CASSPRTGKGEETQYF. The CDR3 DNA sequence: TGTGCCAGCAGCCCTCGGACAGGGAAAGGGGAGGAGACCCAGTACTTC.

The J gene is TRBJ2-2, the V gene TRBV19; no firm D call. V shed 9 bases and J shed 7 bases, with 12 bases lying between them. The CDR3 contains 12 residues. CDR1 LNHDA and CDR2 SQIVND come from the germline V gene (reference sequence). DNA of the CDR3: TGTGCCAGCGAAGGGTTGAGCGGGGAGCTGTTTTTT. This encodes CASEGLSGELFF.

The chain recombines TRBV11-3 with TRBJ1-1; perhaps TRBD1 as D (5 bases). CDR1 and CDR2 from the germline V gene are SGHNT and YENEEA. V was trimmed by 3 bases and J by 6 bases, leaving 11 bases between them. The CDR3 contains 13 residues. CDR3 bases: TGTGCCAGCAGCTTTCAGCAGGGAGCTGAAGCTTTCTTT. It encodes CASSFQQGAEAFF.

CDR3 region: CASSLSSTSNYGYTF. The CDR3 DNA sequence: TGCGCCAGCAGCTTGTCGAGTACTTCTAACTATGGCTACACCTTC. The chain recombines TRBV5-1 with TRBJ1-2; D remains unclear. The V and J ends lost 1 base and 0 bases respectively, with 10 bases between them. The CDR3 extends over 15 amino acids. Germline V gene sequence: CDR1 SGHRS, CDR2 YFSETQ.

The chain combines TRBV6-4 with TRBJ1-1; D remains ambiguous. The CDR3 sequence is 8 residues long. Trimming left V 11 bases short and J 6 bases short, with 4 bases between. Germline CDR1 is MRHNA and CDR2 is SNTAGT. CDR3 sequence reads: CAGAEAFF. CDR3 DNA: TGTGCCGGTGCTGAAGCTTTCTTT.

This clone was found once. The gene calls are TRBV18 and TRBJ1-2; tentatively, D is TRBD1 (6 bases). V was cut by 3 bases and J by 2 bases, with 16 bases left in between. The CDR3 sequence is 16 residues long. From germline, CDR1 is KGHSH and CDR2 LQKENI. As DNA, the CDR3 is TGTGCCAGCTCACCGGCTGGATTCAGGGGAAACTATGGCTACACCTTC. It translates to CASSPAGFRGNYGYTF.

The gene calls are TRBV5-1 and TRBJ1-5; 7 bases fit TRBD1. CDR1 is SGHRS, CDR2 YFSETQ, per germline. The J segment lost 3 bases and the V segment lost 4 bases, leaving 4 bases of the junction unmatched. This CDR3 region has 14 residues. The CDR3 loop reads CASSQGQPNQPQHF. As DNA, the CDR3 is TGCGCCAGCAGCCAGGGACAGCCCAATCAGCCCCAGCATTTT.

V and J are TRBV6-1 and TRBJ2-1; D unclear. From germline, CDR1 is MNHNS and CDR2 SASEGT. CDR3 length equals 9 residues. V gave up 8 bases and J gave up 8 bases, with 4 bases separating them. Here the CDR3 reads CASEDEQFF. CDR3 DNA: TGTGCCAGCGAAGATGAGCAGTTCTTC.

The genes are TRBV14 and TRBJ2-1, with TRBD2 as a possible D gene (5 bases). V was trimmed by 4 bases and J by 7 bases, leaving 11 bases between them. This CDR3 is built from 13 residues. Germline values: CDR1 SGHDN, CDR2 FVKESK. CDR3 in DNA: TGTGCCAGCAGCCGCGGACGGAGGAATGAGCAGTTCTTC. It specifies CASSRGRRNEQFF.

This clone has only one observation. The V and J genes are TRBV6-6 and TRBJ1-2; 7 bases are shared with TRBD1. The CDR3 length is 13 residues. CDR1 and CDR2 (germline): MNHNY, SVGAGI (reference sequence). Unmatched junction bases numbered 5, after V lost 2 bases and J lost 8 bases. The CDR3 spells CASSYEGAGGYTF. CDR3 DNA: TGTGCCAGCAGTTACGAGGGGGCAGGCGGCTACACCTTC.